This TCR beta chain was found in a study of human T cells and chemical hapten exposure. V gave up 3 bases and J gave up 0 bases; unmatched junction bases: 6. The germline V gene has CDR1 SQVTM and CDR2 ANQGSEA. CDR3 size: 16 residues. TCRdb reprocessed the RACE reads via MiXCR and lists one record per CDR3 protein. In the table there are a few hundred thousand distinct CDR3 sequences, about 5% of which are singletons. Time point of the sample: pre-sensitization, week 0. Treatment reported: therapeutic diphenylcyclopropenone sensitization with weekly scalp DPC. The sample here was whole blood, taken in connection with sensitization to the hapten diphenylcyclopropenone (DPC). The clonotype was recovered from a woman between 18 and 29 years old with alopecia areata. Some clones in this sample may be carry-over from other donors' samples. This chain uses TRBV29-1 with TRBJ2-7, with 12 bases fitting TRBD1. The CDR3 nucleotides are TGCAGCGTTGAGACGGGGGACAGGGGGCACTCCTACGAGCAGTACTTC. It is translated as CSVETGDRGHSYEQYF.